One sample yielded the 15 T cell receptor beta chains listed below, sequenced in a study of cytomegalovirus exposure and HLA in healthy donors. PCR was performed using 60 Vbeta and 13 Jbeta primers. The table came from immunoSEQ multiplex PCR; TCRdb's copy has only in-frame clones and leaves some out. The repertoire includes around 140,000 clones, 60% to 80% of them detected once, and approximately 0.94% sits in the top ten. The material sequenced was PBMCs. These receptors were collected from a woman aged 55-75 years in good health and CMV-seronegative.

The V and J genes are TRBV2 and TRBJ1-2; D is possibly TRBD1 (6 bases). Germline loops: CDR1 SNHLY, CDR2 FYNNEI. Trimming took off 2 bases at V and 8 bases at J, with 12 bases between the two ends. The CDR3 spans 13 residues. CDR3 nucleotide sequence: TGTGCCAGCAGTGAAACCCCAGGGGACGGCTACACCTTC. It yields the protein CASSETPGDGYTF. Complete variable domain (other parts from reference TRBV2 and TRBJ1-2): EPEVTQTPSHQVTQMGQEVILRCVPISNHLYFYWYRQILGQKVEFLVSFYNNEISEKSEIFDDQFSVERPDGSNFTLKIRSTKLEDSAMYFCASSETPGDGYTFGSGTRLTVV.

The rearrangement links TRBV19 to TRBJ2-7, with 8 nucleotides matching TRBD2. With 8 bases clipped from V and 2 bases from J, the junction kept 2 bases outside the gene matches. The CDR3 spans 12 residues. The V gene's germline CDR1 is LNHDA and CDR2 SQIVND (reference sequence). The CDR3 protein is CASSGGAYEQYF. The DNA for the CDR3 is TGTGCCAGTTCGGGGGGGGCCTACGAGCAGTACTTC.

The count of this clone is one. The chain joins TRBV5-1 to TRBJ1-6; 12 nucleotides match TRBD1. The length of the CDR3 is 16 residues. Germline CDR1 reads SGHRS; CDR2 reads YFSETQ. The junction had 9 bases not matched to a gene; V was cut back by 7 bases and J by 7 bases. CDR3 DNA: TGCGCCAGCTCCGGGACAGGGGGCGCCGGGAATTCACCCCTCCACTTT. This translates into CASSGTGGAGNSPLHF.

The chain recombines TRBV10-1 with TRBJ2-1, with 11 positions matching TRBD2. The ends lost 5 bases at V and 8 bases at J; junction bases unmatched: 14. Germline V CDR1 and CDR2: WNHNN, SYGVQD (reference sequence). This CDR3 has 17 residues. The CDR3, as DNA: TGCGCCAGCAGTCCCTCTAGCGGGGGGCGCCTAGGGCATGAGCAGTTCTTC. This gives the protein CASSPSSGGRLGHEQFF.

Worth noting for this clone: This sample includes further DNA sequences coding for the same CDR3. The V and J genes are TRBV2 and TRBJ1-1; tentatively, D is TRBD1 (6 bases). The CDR3 runs 13 residues. CDR1 is SNHLY, CDR2 FYNNEI, per germline. The ends were cut back, 5 bases at V and 1 base at J, with 8 bases in the middle. The CDR3 loop reads CASSSQGNTEAFF. CDR3 sequence (DNA): TGTGCCAGCAGTTCACAGGGGAACACTGAAGCTTTCTTT.

The chain couples TRBV27 to TRBJ2-2; 13 nucleotides agree with TRBD2. The CDR3 runs to 20 residues. Germline V lookup: CDR1 MNHEY, CDR2 SMNVEV (reference sequence). Losses at the gene ends were 10 bases for V and 4 bases for J; bases not matched to a gene: 21. CDR3 amino acids: CATLRRGLWTSGGGTGELFF. CDR3 in DNA: TGTGCCACTTTAAGGAGGGGGCTATGGACTAGCGGGGGAGGCACCGGGGAGCTGTTTTTT.

The chain has TRBV2 and TRBJ2-7; tentatively, D is TRBD2 (6 bases). CDR3 length: 14 residues. Per the germline V gene, CDR1 is SNHLY and CDR2 is FYNNEI. The ends were cut back, 9 bases at V and 7 bases at J, with 22 bases in the middle. The CDR3 nucleotides read TGTGCCAGTTACCCGGGAGCGGGCCAGCGGGAGCAGTACTTC. Residues: CASYPGAGQREQYF.

V is TRBV2 and J is TRBJ2-4; 7 nucleotides align to TRBD1. Germline V lookup: CDR1 SNHLY, CDR2 FYNNEI. V shed 8 bases and J 1 base; nucleotides not matched to a gene: 2. This CDR3 spans 13 amino acids. The chain's CDR3 is CASLQGAKNIQYF. CDR3 DNA sequence: TGTGCCAGCTTACAGGGGGCCAAAAACATTCAGTACTTC.

This chain links TRBV7-2 with TRBJ2-1, with 8 bases that match TRBD1. This CDR3 is built from 14 residues. The germline CDR1 and CDR2 sequences are SGHTA and FQGNSA. After removal of 2 bases from V and 9 bases from J, the junction contained 6 bases not matched to a gene. The CDR3 DNA follows: TGTGCCAGCAGCTTACTGTCAGGGGGCAGTGAGCAGTTCTTC. Translated: CASSLLSGGSEQFF.

In DNA, the CDR3 is TGTGCCAGCAGTTTGACCTCAGGGTCATATGAAAAACTGTTTTTT. It translates to CASSLTSGSYEKLFF. The rearrangement links TRBV27 to TRBJ1-4; maybe TRBD1 (5 bases). Germline V gene lookup returns CDR1 MNHEY and CDR2 SMNVEV (reference sequence). The CDR3 spans 15 residues. V was shortened by 3 bases and J by 6 bases, with 14 bases between the two germline ends. Supplemented by reference TRBV27 and TRBJ1-4, the full variable domain reads EAQVTQNPRYLITVTGKKLTVTCSQNMNHEYMSWYRQDPGLGLRQIYYSMNVEVTDKGDVPEGYKVSRKEKRNFPLILESPSPNQTSLYFCASSLTSGSYEKLFFGSGTQLSVL.

The chain is built from TRBV9 and TRBJ1-1; 7 bases align to TRBD1. The CDR3 is 15 amino acids. Germline V lookup: CDR1 SGDLS, CDR2 YYNGEE. J was trimmed by 0 bases and V by 3 bases; bases with no gene match: 5. The CDR3 region has the DNA TGTGCCAGCAGCGCAACGGACAGGATGAACACTGAAGCTTTCTTT. Its protein product is CASSATDRMNTEAFF.

The chain recombines TRBV14 with TRBJ1-1; TRBD1 might be the D (5 bases). V was shortened by 4 bases and J by 9 bases, with 15 bases between the two germline ends. The CDR3 covers 13 residues. Looked up from germline, CDR1 is SGHDN and CDR2 is FVKESK. The CDR3 is CASSLTIQVKAFF. CDR3 nucleotides: TGTGCCAGCAGCCTCACGATACAGGTCAAAGCTTTCTTT. Full variable domain (outside the CDR3, taken from reference TRBV14 and TRBJ1-1): EAGVTQFPSHSVIEKGQTVTLRCDPISGHDNLYWYRRVMGKEIKFLLHFVKESKQDESGMPNNRFLAERTGGTYSTLKVQPAELEDSGVYFCASSLTIQVKAFFGQGTRLTVV.

The rearrangement joins TRBV13 to TRBJ2-1; TRBD2 aligns across 8 bases. Trimming took 5 bases from V and 4 from J; bases not matched to a gene: 7. The length of the CDR3 is 15 residues. Germline V gives CDR1 PRHDT, CDR2 FYEKMQ (reference sequence). The CDR3 reads CASSTGTSSYNEQFF. The CDR3 bases are TGTGCCAGCAGCACCGGGACTAGTTCTTACAATGAGCAGTTCTTC.

The rearrangement joins TRBV7-6 to TRBJ2-2; TRBD2 might be the D (6 bases). V lost 5 bases to trimming and J lost 6 bases, with 10 bases between them. The germline V gene has CDR1 SGHVS and CDR2 FNYEAQ. This CDR3 contains 13 residues. DNA for the CDR3: TGTGCCAGCAGCGGCCGACTAGCCGGGGAGCTGTTTTTT. Its protein is CASSGRLAGELFF.

This sequence joins TRBV5-1 and TRBJ1-2, with D possibly being TRBD1 (6 bases). The CDR3 contains 14 residues. From germline, CDR1 is SGHRS and CDR2 YFSETQ. The V end lost 4 bases, the J end lost 3 bases, and 13 bases lay between the germline ends. CDR3: CASSRGGSDYGYTF. DNA of the CDR3: TGCGCCAGCAGCAGAGGGGGAAGTGACTATGGCTACACCTTC. The entire variable domain, with the rest obtained from reference TRBV5-1 and TRBJ1-2, is as follows: KAGVTQTPRYLIKTRGQQVTLSCSPISGHRSVSWYQQTPGQGLQFLFEYFSETQRNKGNFPGRFSGRQFSNSRSEMNVSTLELGDSALYLCASSRGGSDYGYTFGSGTRLTVV.